Listed below are T cell receptor beta chains from one sample, sequenced in a study of T cell repertoires in urothelial bladder cancer. Method: immunoSEQ multiplex PCR; TCRdb's copy keeps in-frame clones and lacks some. Altogether almost 9,000 clones are present, about 61% being singletons, with the ten largest covering less than 35%. Sequencing was done on a sample of tumor-infiltrating cells from bladder cancer. The receptors were gathered from a human donor with urothelial carcinoma. Each CDR3 is given with its conserved first and last residue. A D gene is named only where the DNA matches it firmly. Not all rows give a size; the values are once, few, many and, for expanded clones, a class.

clone size | J gene | D gene | V gene | CDR3 DNA | CDR3 protein
- | TRBJ1-1 | - | TRBV6-9 | TGTGCCAGCAGTTATTCGTCCACTGAAGCTTTCTTT | CASSYSSTEAFF
- | TRBJ2-7 | - | TRBV6-5 | TGTGCCAGCAGTTACGACCCTTTTGCCTACGAGCAGTACTTC | CASSYDPFAYEQYF
- | TRBJ2-7 | TRBD1 | TRBV2 | TGTGCCAGTTTGACAGGGCCCCCTACTACTAGTTTTAACGAGCAGTACTTC | CASLTGPPTTSFNEQYF
- | TRBJ2-3 | - | TRBV2 | TGTGCCAGCAAACTTGACAGCACAGATACGCAGTATTTT | CASKLDSTDTQYF
- | TRBJ1-2 | - | TRBV7-8 | TGTGCCAGCAGCTACTTTGGGGGGAACTATGGCTACACCTTC | CASSYFGGNYGYTF
- | TRBJ2-7 | TRBD1 | TRBV12-5 | TGTGCTAGTGGGTTGGGACAGGGGGCCTACGAGCAGTACTTC | CASGLGQGAYEQYF
- | TRBJ1-2 | - | TRBV5-6 | TGTGCCAGCAGCCTCGACAGGACCTACCTCTATGGCTACACCTTC | CASSLDRTYLYGYTF
few | TRBJ1-4 | TRBD1 | TRBV7-9 | TGTGCCAGCAGCCACCCGACCTTGATGGACAGGGACTATGAAAAACTGTTTTTT | CASSHPTLMDRDYEKLFF
few | TRBJ1-5 | - | TRBV27 | TGTGCCAGCAGTTTCGCCAGGGATTCTTATAGCAATCAGCCCCAGCATTTT | CASSFARDSYSNQPQHF
- | TRBJ1-2 | - | TRBV5-8 | TGTGCCAGCACCTCAGGGAACTATGGCTACACCTTC | CASTSGNYGYTF
- | TRBJ2-1 | - | TRBV30 | TGTGCCTGGCGGACTTTTTACAATGAGCAGTTCTTC | CAWRTFYNEQFF
few | TRBJ1-1 | - | TRBV4-1 | TGCGCCAGCAGCCGAGGGGCTGGTTCGCACACTGAAGCTTTCTTT | CASSRGAGSHTEAFF
- | TRBJ2-3 | - | TRBV6-6 | TGTGCCAGCAGTTACTTGGCGACAGATACGCAGTATTTT | CASSYLATDTQYF
- | TRBJ1-2 | - | TRBV21-1 | TGTGCCAGCAGCAAAGAGGAGCCTAAAAGCTATGGCTACACCTTC | CASSKEEPKSYGYTF
- | TRBJ2-7 | TRBD1 | TRBV5-1 | TGCGCCAGCAGCCCTGCCCAAAGGACAGGGAGGAACGAGCAGTACTTC | CASSPAQRTGRNEQYF
few | TRBJ1-3 | - | TRBV19 | TGTGCCAGTAGTCTTGGGGTCCTCTCTGGAAACACCATATATTTT | CASSLGVLSGNTIYF
medium-sized | TRBJ1-2 | - | TRBV5-1 | TGCGCCAGCCTCCCAGGCCCGGGACGGGGCTATGGCTACACCTTC | CASLPGPGRGYGYTF
- | TRBJ2-3 | - | TRBV9 | TGTGCCAGCAGCGTAGCTGGCGGGGGCTCCCCCACAGATACGCAGTATTTT | CASSVAGGGSPTDTQYF
- | TRBJ2-3 | TRBD2 | TRBV29-1 | TGCAGCGCTGCTAGCGGGGGGGCCTCAGATACGCAGTATTTT | CSAASGGASDTQYF
once | TRBJ1-1 | TRBD1 | TRBV5-1 | TGCGCCAGCAGACCCAACCTGGGACAGCACACTGAAGCTTTCTTT | CASRPNLGQHTEAFF
medium-sized | TRBJ1-5 | - | TRBV11-3 | TGTGCCAGCAGCTTAGATCGGTCATATCAGCCCCAGCATTTT | CASSLDRSYQPQHF
- | TRBJ2-3 | TRBD2 | TRBV5-1 | TGCGCCAGCGCCGAGCGCGGGGGGGCAGGTCCGCAGTATTTT | CASAERGGAGPQYF
medium-sized | TRBJ2-3 | - | TRBV28 | TGTGCCAGCAACCCCCCCATCCCTCTTAATAGGAAGGTGCCAGATACGCAGTATTTT | CASNPPIPLNRKVPDTQYF
medium-sized | TRBJ2-3 | - | TRBV5-8 | TGTGCCAGCAGCTTGTCAGATACGCAGTATTTT | CASSLSDTQYF
medium-sized | TRBJ1-3 | - | TRBV5-4 | TGTGCCAGCAGCTTCGGGAGGGATCGTGACACCATATATTTT | CASSFGRDRDTIYF
- | TRBJ1-2 | - | TRBV6-6 | TGTGCCAGCAGTTACCACTATCCCCCCTCTGGCTACACCTTC | CASSYHYPPSGYTF
medium-sized | TRBJ1-6 | TRBD1 | TRBV10-3 | TGTGCCATCAGTGGAGGGGGCAACTCCTATAATTCACCCCTCCACTTT | CAISGGGNSYNSPLHF
- | TRBJ1-2 | - | TRBV25-1 | TGTGCCAGCAGGGTAGGGGCCAGCGATGGCTACACCTTC | CASRVGASDGYTF
- | TRBJ1-2 | - | TRBV6-1 | TGTGCCAGCAGTGGGGGGGTCGCAGGGGCTGGCTATGGCTACACCTTC | CASSGGVAGAGYGYTF
- | TRBJ1-2 | - | TRBV29-1 | TGCAGCGTCGGCCTTGGGAAAACTAACTATGGCTACACCTTC | CSVGLGKTNYGYTF
few | TRBJ2-1 | - | TRBV7-6 | TGTGCCAGCAGCTCCCTCACCGCGAATGAGCAGTTCTTC | CASSSLTANEQFF
few | TRBJ2-2 | TRBD2 | TRBV11-2 | TGTGCCAGCAGCTTAGGACGAGGGACTAGCGTAGGAGAGCTGTTTTTT | CASSLGRGTSVGELFF
medium-sized | TRBJ1-1 | - | TRBV10-3 | TGTGCCGCCTTAGGTGGGAGCGGGTACACTGAAGCTTTCTTT | CAALGGSGYTEAFF
- | TRBJ2-7 | - | TRBV4-3 | TGCGCCAGCAGCCAAAGCAGGGGCCTCTACGAGCAGTACTTC | CASSQSRGLYEQYF
- | TRBJ1-2 | TRBD1 | TRBV11-2 | TGTGCCAGCAGCTCGGGGGGACAGGGCTATGGCTACACCTTC | CASSSGGQGYGYTF
- | TRBJ1-3 | - | TRBV5-1 | TGCGCCAGCAGCTTGCCTCAGGTCTCTGGAAACACCATATATTTT | CASSLPQVSGNTIYF
- | TRBJ2-1 | TRBD1 | TRBV29-1 | TGCAGCGTTCATGACAGGGGAGAGTTCTTC | CSVHDRGEFF
few | TRBJ1-2 | - | TRBV6-5 | TGTGCCAGCAGTTACCACTATCCCCCCTCTGGCTACACCTTC | CASSYHYPPSGYTF
- | TRBJ1-2 | - | TRBV5-1 | TGCGCCAGCAGCCCAGTCCGAGGCAGCTATTTCTATGGCTACACCTTC | CASSPVRGSYFYGYTF
- | TRBJ2-7 | - | TRBV4-1 | TGCGCCAGCAGCCAAGGTTTCGAGGGACTGGGCTACGAGCAGTACTTC | CASSQGFEGLGYEQYF
- | TRBJ2-7 | - | TRBV21-1 | TGTGCCAGCAGTTTCAACAGGGTTGAGGAGCAGTACTTC | CASSFNRVEEQYF
- | TRBJ1-6 | - | TRBV2 | TGTGCCAGCTGGCGAGGGGACGGTTCACCCCTCCACTTT | CASWRGDGSPLHF
- | TRBJ1-1 | TRBD1 | TRBV6-6 | TGTGCCAGCAGCAAGGGACAGCCTGAAGCTTTCTTT | CASSKGQPEAFF
- | TRBJ2-1 | - | TRBV10-2 | TGCGCCATCAGGTCCTGGAACGGGGTTTCGAATGAGCAGTTCTTC | CAIRSWNGVSNEQFF
- | TRBJ2-6 | - | TRBV14 | TGTGCCAGCAGCCAGGAGGGACTCTATAACTCTGGGGCCAACGTCCTGACTTTC | CASSQEGLYNSGANVLTF